This T cell receptor beta chain was recorded in a study of beta chain features in type 1 diabetes (dated by TCRdb to 2017 to 2018). Notes on the research overall: No differences in mean age, gender distribution, total cell number or subset yield were found between patients and healthy donors. The study compared TCRB repertoires of sorted circulating CD4+ T cell subsets between recently diagnosed type 1 diabetes patients and matched healthy donors. Whereas all 28 donors provided naive and central memory subsets, regulatory and stem cell-like memory subsets were isolated from just 8 patients and roughly 8 healthy donors. A total of 85 million to 140 million sorted cells were examined across all samples, and the number of cells per subset was strongly correlated with RNA yield.

Inclusive of the bounding cysteine and phenylalanine, the CDR3 is 16 residues long. CDR3 DNA only is kept here, 48 bases in frame from base 1. The germline V gene supplies CDR1 SGHTA and CDR2 FQGNSA. V is cut by 5 bases and J by 8 bases, and the space between the germline ends is 22 bases. From each donor, a single peripheral blood sample of 100 to 150 mL on average was drawn into heparinised tubes. Using a panel that included CD45RO, CCR7, CD25, CD127, CD95 and CD27, naive, central memory, regulatory and stem cell-like memory CD4+ T cells were sorted on a BD FACSAria II. A purity above 98% was achieved for all sorted populations. Right away, PBMCs were isolated by Lymphoprep density gradient centrifugation and were stained directly, with no culture step. So that batch effects would be minimized, each experiment stained and sorted samples in pairs, pairing one healthy donor with one patient. This clone was detected a few times. Its antigen is currently not known. Per-nucleotide qualities are absent, and no much larger clonotype sits a single base away.

The investigation overall reported the following: The naive, central memory and regulatory TCRB repertoires appeared to resemble one another more closely among patients than among healthy donors. Type 1 diabetes patients showed a moderate but significant shortening of TCRB CDR3 length in all four CD4+ subsets. HLA sub-analyses involved small numbers of individuals, so any influence of HLA type on TCRB rearrangement remained unresolved. Because cDNA was sequenced instead of genomic DNA, highly expressing activated cells could be over-represented, though the groups showed no difference in activation or CD3 levels. Shorter templates might have been favored by PCR, but patient and control samples were amplified and corrected together, so both groups would have been affected equally by any skew. At VDJ recombination sites, patients with type 1 diabetes made fewer insertions and deleted more nucleotides, a pattern implying thymic rearrangement abnormalities.

The entire isolated RNA was reverse transcribed using the High Capacity cDNA Reverse Transcription Kit, and thus expressed TCRB transcripts were sequenced. Deep immunoSEQ sequencing was performed on naive, central memory and regulatory T cell samples, with an average of approximately 3.9 million total reads per sample. After sorted cells were lysed in RLT buffer, RNA was extracted with DNase-treated RNeasy Micro or Mini kits, with the choice depending on cell number. To prevent cross-contamination, each cell subset was processed individually, whereas patient and healthy donor samples were processed jointly. The immunoSEQ multiplex PCR was used to amplify TCRB sequences from cDNA, yielding 87-bp fragments that span the CDR3 region. Sequencing of the amplicons was done on the Illumina HiSeq platform. Per the original workflow: Synthetic template baselines were used to correct PCR bias computationally, reads within Hamming distance 2 were collapsed together, and singletons that could not be merged were discarded. Reads were aligned against IMGT so that V, D and J genes, CDR3 length and insertions or deletions at six rearrangement sites could be assigned. Within each subset, clonotype counts were normalized to sorted cell number, after which true diversity and Gini coefficients were computed with the tcR R package. The overlap coefficient, calculated on TCRB nucleotide sequences, was used to measure repertoire sharing. This immuneACCESS table, as held by TCRdb, lists in-frame sequences with V and J called but not all clones. Of the missing ones, under half trace to an unresolved V gene in checked studies; the others have no known cause. D and trimming come from the DNA, and the V and J calls and clone size come from that table. This sample gives roughly 300,000 clones in total; roughly 8% of them show up just once. More than 0.4% of the sample lies in the top ten.

The TCR was taken from a woman aged 18-29 years in good health. The chain is assembled from TRBV7-2 and TRBJ2-1, with the D gene not clear enough to name. Material for sequencing was central memory CD4+ T cells from blood. CDR3 reads: CASSPANSRFIHEQFF. The nucleotide sequence reads as follows: TGTGCCAGCAGCCCAGCCAACAGTCGCTTCATTCATGAGCAGTTCTTC.